These 14 T cell receptor beta chains were all obtained from the same sample, sequenced in a study of T cell responses to AZD1222 COVID-19 vaccine. Repertoires were generated with immunoSEQ multiplex PCR, while TCRdb's copy carries only in-frame clones and drops some. The data hold about 99,000 clones, with over 90% observed a single time. The sequences come from peripheral blood, collected on day 0 of AZD1222 vaccination. The receptors derive from an adult in good health.

This chain joins TRBV5-1 and TRBJ1-2; D might be TRBD1 (5 bases). Germline CDR1 is SGHRS and CDR2 is YFSETQ. This CDR3 is built from 15 residues. V was shortened by 0 bases and J by 6 bases, with 15 bases between the two germline ends. For the CDR3, the DNA is TGCGCCAGCAGCTTGGAAGGACACGAAGGTCATGGCTACACCTTC. Encoded protein: CASSLEGHEGHGYTF.

V usage is TRBV5-1 and J usage is TRBJ2-1; tentatively, D is TRBD1 (5 bases). The length of the CDR3 is 15 residues. CDR1 and CDR2 from the germline V gene are SGHRS and YFSETQ. The germline V and J ends were trimmed by 5 bases and 4 bases, with 16 bases remaining between them. CDR3 protein: CASSQDTESYNEQFF. The CDR3 DNA reads TGCGCCAGCAGTCAGGACACTGAATCTTACAATGAGCAGTTCTTC.

This chain uses TRBV18 with TRBJ2-1, with 10 bases identical to TRBD1. Germline CDR1 KGHSH, CDR2 LQKENI. The trim removed 6 bases at V and 10 bases at J, leaving 6 bases unmatched. The length of the CDR3 is 13 residues. The CDR3 spells CASSPPGQGEQFF. CDR3 DNA sequence: TGTGCCAGCTCTCCCCCGGGACAGGGGGAGCAGTTCTTC. Combining the CDR3 with reference TRBV18 and TRBJ2-1 gives the whole variable domain NAGVMQNPRHLVRRRGQEARLRCSPMKGHSHVYWYRQLPEEGLKFMVYLQKENIIDESGMPKERFSAEFPKEGPSILRIQQVVRGDSAAYFCASSPPGQGEQFFGPGTRLTVL.

V is TRBV11-2 and J is TRBJ1-4; D remains unclear. This CDR3 has 15 residues. Germline V CDR1 and CDR2: SGHAT, FQNNGV. V lost 1 base and J lost 4, with 10 bases in between. CDR3 region: CASSLAGLLNEKLFF. Written as DNA, the CDR3 is TGTGCCAGCAGCTTAGCTGGGCTGCTTAATGAAAAACTGTTTTTT.

The chain combines TRBV29-1 with TRBJ2-1, with D perhaps matching TRBD1 or TRBD2 (5 bases each). This CDR3 region has 13 residues. Between the trimmed V and J ends, which lost 4 bases and 8 bases, there was a span of 15 bases. CDR1 is SQVTM, CDR2 ANQGSEA, per germline. CDR3 sequence (DNA): TGCAGCGTTGCCGCCAGGGAGTGGGATGAGCAGTTCTTC. It is translated as CSVAAREWDEQFF.

V is TRBV2 and J is TRBJ2-7, with TRBD2 matching over 9 bases. The V segment lost 6 bases and the J segment 3 bases; nucleotides outside the gene matches: 9. CDR1 is SNHLY, CDR2 FYNNEI, per germline. The CDR3 loop spans 15 amino acids. The CDR3 nucleotides read TGTGCCAGCAGGCCTGGGACTAGCCCTCACTACGAGCAGTACTTC. This codes for CASRPGTSPHYEQYF.

The chain joins TRBV29-1 to TRBJ2-7; tentatively, D is TRBD2 (7 bases). CDR1 and CDR2 from the germline V gene are SQVTM and ANQGSEA. CDR3 length equals 13 residues. The V end lost 4 bases, the J end lost 3 bases, and 13 bases lay between the germline ends. The CDR3, as DNA: TGCAGCGTTGGTCGCGGGGGCATCTACGAGCAGTACTTC. Its protein is CSVGRGGIYEQYF.

The chain employs TRBV3-1 (or the pseudogene TRBV3-2) and TRBJ1-1, with D unclear. The V end was cut by 1 base, the J end by 4 bases, with 13 bases between. The CDR3 sequence is 15 residues long. Germline V gene sequence: CDR1 LGHDT, CDR2 YNNKEL (reference sequence). CDR3 sequence reads: CASSQGSIYPTEAFF. DNA for the CDR3: TGTGCCAGCAGCCAAGGTTCAATTTATCCCACTGAAGCTTTCTTT.

The chain couples TRBV19 to TRBJ2-7; weak D call: TRBD1 (5 bases). Germline V gives CDR1 LNHDA, CDR2 SQIVND (reference sequence). V gave up 4 bases and J gave up 3 bases, with 13 bases separating them. This CDR3 is built from 14 residues. CDR3 region: CASSRGRSFYEQYF. CDR3 bases: TGTGCCAGTAGTAGGGGCAGGAGTTTCTACGAGCAGTACTTC.

The chain joins TRBV11-2 to TRBJ2-5; 8 nucleotides line up with TRBD1. This CDR3 is 15 amino acids long. V gave up 5 bases and J gave up 5 bases; unmatched junction bases: 10. Germline assignment: CDR1 SGHAT and CDR2 FQNNGV. The CDR3 DNA reads TGTGCCAGCAGCCAAATCCAGGGGGCGCGGGAGACCCAGTACTTC. Translating it yields CASSQIQGARETQYF.

The CDR3 DNA sequence: TGTGCCACTCAACCCCGGACAGGGAGCGGGAGCGGGGAGCTGTTTTTT. Translation: CATQPRTGSGSGELFF. V usage is TRBV19 and J usage is TRBJ2-2; possibly TRBD1 or TRBD2 for D (8 bases each). Germline-derived CDR1 and CDR2 are LNHDA and SQIVND (reference sequence). The CDR3 covers 16 residues. Trimming left V 10 bases short and J 7 bases short, with 25 bases between.

V gene TRBV6-5 combines with J gene TRBJ1-6; 10 bases are shared with TRBD1. Germline CDR1 MNHEY, CDR2 SVGAGI. The CDR3 totals 13 residues. The V segment lost 6 bases and the J segment 9 bases; nucleotides outside the gene matches: 2. CDR3 DNA: TGTGCCAGCAGGGGGACAGGGGCTTCACCCCTCCACTTT. Protein sequence: CASRGTGASPLHF.

The chain links TRBV4-2 to TRBJ1-1; no clear D. The ends were cut back, 0 bases at V and 6 bases at J, with 17 bases in the middle. CDR3 length: 16 amino acids. Germline V lookup: CDR1 LGHNA, CDR2 YNFKEQ. This CDR3 is CASSQDLRLGIAEAFF. DNA of the CDR3: TGTGCCAGCAGCCAAGATCTTCGATTAGGGATTGCTGAAGCTTTCTTT.

CDR3 in DNA: TGCGCCAGCAGCCCAAGGGACAGTAGCAATCAGCCCCAGCATTTT. It codes for CASSPRDSSNQPQHF. The J gene is TRBJ1-5, the V gene TRBV4-1; 7 nucleotides line up with TRBD1. The CDR3 totals 15 residues. CDR1 is MGHRA, CDR2 YSYEKL, per germline. With 4 bases clipped from V and 0 bases from J, the junction kept 3 bases outside the gene matches.